Below, one T cell receptor (beta chain) is given with its context. The sample belongs to a study of T cells in tuberculosis. Some clones are missing from TCRdb's copy, which holds only in-frame ones; the method was immunoSEQ multiplex PCR. The data hold about 49,000 clones, with about 96% observed a single time. This CDR3 comprises 18 residues. CDR1 is SGHRS and CDR2 is YFSETQ in the germline V gene. Trimming shortened V by 0 bases and J by 0 bases, and 18 bases separated the two germline ends. The time point denotes: new active TB diagnosis, blood taken before or within 7 days of starting treatment. The J gene is TRBJ1-1, the V gene TRBV5-1; D is perhaps TRBD1 (5 bases). The TCR originated in an adult with tuberculosis. The sample consisted of PBMCs, taken at tuberculosis diagnosis. The CDR3 sequence is CASSLGLGPGRMNTEAFF. The CDR3 nucleotides read TGCGCCAGCAGCTTGGGTTTAGGGCCAGGGCGGATGAACACTGAAGCTTTCTTT.